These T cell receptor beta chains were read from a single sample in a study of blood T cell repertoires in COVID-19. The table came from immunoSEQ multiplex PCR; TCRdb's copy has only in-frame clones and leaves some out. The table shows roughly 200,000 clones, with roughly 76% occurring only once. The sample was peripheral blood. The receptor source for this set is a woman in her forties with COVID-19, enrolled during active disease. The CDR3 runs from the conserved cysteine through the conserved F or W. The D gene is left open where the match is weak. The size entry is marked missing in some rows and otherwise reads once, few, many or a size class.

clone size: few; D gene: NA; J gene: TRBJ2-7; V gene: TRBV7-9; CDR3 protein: CASSSDFEQYF; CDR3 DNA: TGTGCCAGCAGCTCCGACTTCGAGCAGTACTTC
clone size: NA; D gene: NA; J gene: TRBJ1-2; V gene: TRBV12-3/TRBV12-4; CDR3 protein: CASSSGRVYGYTF; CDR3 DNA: TGTGCCAGCAGTTCGGGTCGCGTCTATGGCTACACCTTC
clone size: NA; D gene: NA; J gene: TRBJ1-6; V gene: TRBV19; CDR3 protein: CASSSTQGLLLHF; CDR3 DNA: TGTGCCAGTAGCTCAACTCAGGGTCTCCTCCTCCACTTT
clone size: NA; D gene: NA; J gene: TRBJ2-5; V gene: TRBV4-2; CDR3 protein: CASSQQWSYETQYF; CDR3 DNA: TGTGCCAGCAGCCAACAGTGGTCTTATGAGACCCAGTACTTC
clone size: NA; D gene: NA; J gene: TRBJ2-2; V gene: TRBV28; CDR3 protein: CASSPSPPSGGGELFF; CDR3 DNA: TGTGCCAGCAGTCCCTCTCCTCCGTCAGGAGGAGGGGAGCTGTTTTTT
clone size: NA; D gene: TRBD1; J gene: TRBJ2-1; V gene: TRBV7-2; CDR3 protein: CASSGQGSSEQFF; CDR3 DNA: TGTGCCAGCAGCGGACAGGGATCAAGTGAGCAGTTCTTC
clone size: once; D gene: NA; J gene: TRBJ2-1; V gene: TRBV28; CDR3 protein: CASSQQGRGYNEQFF; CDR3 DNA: TGTGCCAGCAGTCAACAGGGAAGGGGCTACAATGAGCAGTTCTTC
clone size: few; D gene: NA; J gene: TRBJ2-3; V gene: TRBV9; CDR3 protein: CASSLDGGGTDTQYF; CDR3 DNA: TGTGCCAGCAGCCTGGACGGAGGGGGCACAGATACGCAGTATTTT
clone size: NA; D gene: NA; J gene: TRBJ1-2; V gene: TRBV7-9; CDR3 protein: CASSSGQQTGGYTF; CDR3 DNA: TGTGCCAGCAGCTCTGGACAGCAAACAGGCGGCTACACCTTC
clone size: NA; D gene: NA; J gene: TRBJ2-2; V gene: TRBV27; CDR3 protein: CASKSQAKVPGELFF; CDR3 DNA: TGTGCCAGTAAGTCGCAGGCCAAAGTCCCCGGGGAGCTGTTTTTT
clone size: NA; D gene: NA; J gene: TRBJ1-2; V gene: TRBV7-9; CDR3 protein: CASSLGRSYGYTF; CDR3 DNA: TGTGCCAGCAGCTTGGGGCGGAGCTATGGCTACACCTTC
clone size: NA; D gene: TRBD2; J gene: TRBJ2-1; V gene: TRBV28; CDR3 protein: CASRGGGLASGGEQFF; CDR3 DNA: TGTGCCAGCAGGGGCGGGGGGCTAGCATCCGGCGGGGAGCAGTTCTTC
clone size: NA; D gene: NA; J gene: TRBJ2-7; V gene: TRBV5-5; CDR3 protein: CASGGSYEQYF; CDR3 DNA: TGTGCCAGCGGGGGGTCCTACGAGCAGTACTTC
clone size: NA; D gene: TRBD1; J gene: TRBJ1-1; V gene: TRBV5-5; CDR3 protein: CASSFQGARVTEAFF; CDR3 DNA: TGTGCCAGCAGCTTCCAGGGGGCGCGGGTCACTGAAGCTTTCTTT
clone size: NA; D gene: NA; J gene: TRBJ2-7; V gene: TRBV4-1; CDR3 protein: CASSQGRPSSYEQYF; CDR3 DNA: TGCGCCAGCAGCCAGGGGAGGCCGAGCTCCTACGAGCAGTACTTC
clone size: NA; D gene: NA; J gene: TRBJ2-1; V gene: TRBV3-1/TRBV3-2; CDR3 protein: CASSFRGGAGEQFF; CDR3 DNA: TGTGCCAGCAGCTTCCGAGGGGGGGCAGGGGAGCAGTTCTTC
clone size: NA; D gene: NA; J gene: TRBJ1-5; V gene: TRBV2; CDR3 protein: CASSEEGRGTNQPQHF; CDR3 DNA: TGTGCCAGCAGTGAAGAGGGGCGCGGGACCAATCAGCCCCAGCATTTT